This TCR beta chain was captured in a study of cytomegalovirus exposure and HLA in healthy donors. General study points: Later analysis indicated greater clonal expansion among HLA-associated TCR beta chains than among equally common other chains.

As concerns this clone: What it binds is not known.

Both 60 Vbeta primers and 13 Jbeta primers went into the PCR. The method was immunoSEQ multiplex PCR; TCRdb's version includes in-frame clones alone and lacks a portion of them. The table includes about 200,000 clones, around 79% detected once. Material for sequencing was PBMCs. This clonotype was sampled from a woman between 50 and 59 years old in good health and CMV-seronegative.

CDR3 coding DNA: TGTGCCAGCAGCTGGACAGGGGATGGTGAAAAACTGTTTTTT. Its translation is CASSWTGDGEKLFF. V and J are TRBV5-4 and TRBJ1-4; TRBD1 aligns across 9 bases. The V gene's germline CDR1 is SGHNT and CDR2 YYREEE (reference sequence). V dropped 3 bases and J dropped 7; count of bases not matched to a gene: 4. This CDR3 has 14 residues.